The rows below give T cell receptor beta chains drawn from one sample of a study of shared clonotypes between healthy human individuals. Data came from immunoSEQ multiplex PCR; TCRdb stores just in-frame clones and leaves some out. The sample records some 200,000 clones, 65% being singletons. The sample comprised memory CD4+ T cells sorted from blood. Source of these receptors: a man aged 25 to 40 in good health. Each CDR3 is given without its conserved first and last residue. Each record gives: CDR3 length, V gene, CDR3 protein.

>13|TRBV7-3
ASSPRTSTYNEQF
>11|TRBV5-6
ASSRGLTEKLF
>13|TRBV2
ASTWKGAYNEKLF
>14|TRBV10-2
ASSEWFSGGEETQY
>13|TRBV5-6
ASSLPTASYNEQF
>12|TRBV4-3
ASSPTAGAGPQH
>10|TRBV5-1
ASSFDSETQY
>11|TRBV2
ASSGHLGDEQF
>9|TRBV11-2
ASRNTGELF
>14|TRBV16
ASSPLRSGEGQPQH
>12|TRBV5-1
ASSYRDLTDTQY
>12|TRBV6-5
ASSYSPSSYEQY
>11|TRBV11-2
ASSTRPYTEAF
>12|TRBV5-1
ASSPRDITGELF
>13|TRBV6-1
ASSELKGLYNEQF
>16|TRBV13
ASSPWDNARANAYEQY
>16|TRBV5-1
ASSYVGLAGGVRETQY
>12|TRBV29-1
SVAWNSNTGELF
>12|TRBV5-1
ASSLGGVGQPQH
>12|TRBV19
ASSLRAGSQPQH